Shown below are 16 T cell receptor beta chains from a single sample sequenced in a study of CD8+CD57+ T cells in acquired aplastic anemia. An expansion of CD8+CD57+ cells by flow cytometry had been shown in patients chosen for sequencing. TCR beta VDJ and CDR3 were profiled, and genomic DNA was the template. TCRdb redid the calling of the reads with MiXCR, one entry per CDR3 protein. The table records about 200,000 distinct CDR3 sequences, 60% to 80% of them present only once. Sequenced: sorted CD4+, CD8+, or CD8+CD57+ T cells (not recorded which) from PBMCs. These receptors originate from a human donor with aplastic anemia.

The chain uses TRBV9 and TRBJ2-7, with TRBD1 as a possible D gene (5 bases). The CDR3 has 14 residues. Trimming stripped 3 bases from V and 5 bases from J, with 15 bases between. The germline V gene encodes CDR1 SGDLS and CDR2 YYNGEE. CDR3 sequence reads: CASSGRETLDEQYF. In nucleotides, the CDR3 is TGTGCCAGCAGCGGCAGGGAAACTTTGGACGAGCAGTACTTC. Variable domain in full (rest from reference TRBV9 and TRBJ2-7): DSGVTQTPKHLITATGQRVTLRCSPRSGDLSVYWYQQSLDQGLQFLIQYYNGEERAKGNILERFSAQQFPDLHSELNLSSLELGDSALYFCASSGRETLDEQYFGPGTRLTVT.

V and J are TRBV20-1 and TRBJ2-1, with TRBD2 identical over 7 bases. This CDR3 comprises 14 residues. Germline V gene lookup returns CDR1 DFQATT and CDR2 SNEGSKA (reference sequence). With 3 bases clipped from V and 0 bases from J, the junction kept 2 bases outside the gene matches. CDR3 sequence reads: CSASGRSSYNEQFF. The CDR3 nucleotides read TGCAGTGCTAGCGGGAGGAGCTCCTACAATGAGCAGTTCTTC.

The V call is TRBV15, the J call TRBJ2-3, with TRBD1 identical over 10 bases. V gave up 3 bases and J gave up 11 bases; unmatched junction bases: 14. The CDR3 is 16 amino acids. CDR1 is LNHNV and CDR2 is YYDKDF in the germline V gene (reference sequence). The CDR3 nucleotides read TGTGCCACCAGCAGCCCCAGGTCGGGACAGGGGTACGAGCAGTATTTT. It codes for CATSSPRSGQGYEQYF. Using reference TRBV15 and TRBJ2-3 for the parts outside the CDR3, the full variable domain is DAMVIQNPRYQVTQFGKPVTLSCSQTLNHNVMYWYQQKSSQAPKLLFHYYDKDFNNEADTPDNFQSRRPNTSFCFLDIRSPGLGDTAMYLCATSSPRSGQGYEQYFGPGTRLTVL.

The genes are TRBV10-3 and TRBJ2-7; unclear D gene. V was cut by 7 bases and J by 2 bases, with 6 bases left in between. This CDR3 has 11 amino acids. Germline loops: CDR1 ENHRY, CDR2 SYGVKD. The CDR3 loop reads CAIKTPYEQYF. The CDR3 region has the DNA TGTGCCATCAAGACCCCCTACGAGCAGTACTTC.

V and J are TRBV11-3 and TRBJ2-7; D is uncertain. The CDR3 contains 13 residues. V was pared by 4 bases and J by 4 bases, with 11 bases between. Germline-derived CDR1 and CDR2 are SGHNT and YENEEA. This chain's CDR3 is CASSSEIGYEQYF. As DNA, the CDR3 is TGTGCCAGCAGCTCGGAAATCGGATACGAGCAGTACTTC. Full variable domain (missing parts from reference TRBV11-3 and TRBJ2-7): EAGVVQSPRYKIIEKKQPVAFWCNPISGHNTLYWYLQNLGQGPELLIRYENEEAVDDSQLPKDRFSAERLKGVDSTLKIQPAELGDSAVYLCASSSEIGYEQYFGPGTRLTVT.

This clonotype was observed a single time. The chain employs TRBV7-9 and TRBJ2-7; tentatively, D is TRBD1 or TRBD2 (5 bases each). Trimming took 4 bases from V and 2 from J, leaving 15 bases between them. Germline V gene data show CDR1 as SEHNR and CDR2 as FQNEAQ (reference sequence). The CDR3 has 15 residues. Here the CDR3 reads CASSWDALNTYEQYF. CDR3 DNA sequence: TGTGCCAGCAGCTGGGACGCACTGAATACCTACGAGCAGTACTTC.

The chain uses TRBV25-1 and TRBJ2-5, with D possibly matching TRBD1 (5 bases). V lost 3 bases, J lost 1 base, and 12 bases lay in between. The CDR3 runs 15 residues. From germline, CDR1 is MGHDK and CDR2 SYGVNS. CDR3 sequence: CASSDGRVFQETQYF. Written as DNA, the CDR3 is TGTGCCAGCAGTGATGGCAGGGTATTCCAAGAGACCCAGTACTTC.

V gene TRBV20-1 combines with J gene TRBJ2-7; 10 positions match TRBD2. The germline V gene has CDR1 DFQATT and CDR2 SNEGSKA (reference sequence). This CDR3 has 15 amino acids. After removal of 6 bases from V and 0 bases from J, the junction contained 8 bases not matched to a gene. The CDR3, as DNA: TGCAGTGCACCTAATAGCGGGAGGATCTCCTACGAGCAGTACTTC. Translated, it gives CSAPNSGRISYEQYF.

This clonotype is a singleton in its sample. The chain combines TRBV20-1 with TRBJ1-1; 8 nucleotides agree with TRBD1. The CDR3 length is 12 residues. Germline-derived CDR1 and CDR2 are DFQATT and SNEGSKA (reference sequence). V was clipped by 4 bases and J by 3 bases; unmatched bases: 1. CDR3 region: CSATDRDTEAFF. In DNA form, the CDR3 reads TGCAGTGCTACGGACAGGGACACTGAAGCTTTCTTT.

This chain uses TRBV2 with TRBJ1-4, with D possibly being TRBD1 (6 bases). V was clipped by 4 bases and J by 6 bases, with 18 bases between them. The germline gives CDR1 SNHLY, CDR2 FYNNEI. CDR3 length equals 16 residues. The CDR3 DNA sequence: TGTGCCAGCAGTGGCTATCCAGGGGAAATGGATGAAAAACTGTTTTTT. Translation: CASSGYPGEMDEKLFF.

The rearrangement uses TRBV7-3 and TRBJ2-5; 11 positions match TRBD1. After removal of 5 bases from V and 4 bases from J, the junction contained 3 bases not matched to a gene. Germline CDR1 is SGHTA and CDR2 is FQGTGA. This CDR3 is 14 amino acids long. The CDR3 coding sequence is TGTGCCAGCAGCCGGGACAGGGGGTCAGAGACCCAGTACTTC. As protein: CASSRDRGSETQYF. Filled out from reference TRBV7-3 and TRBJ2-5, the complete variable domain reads GAGVSQTPSNKVTEKGKYVELRCDPISGHTALYWYRQSLGQGPEFLIYFQGTGAADDSGLPNDRFFAVRPEGSVSTLKIQRTERGDSAVYLCASSRDRGSETQYFGPGTRLLVL.

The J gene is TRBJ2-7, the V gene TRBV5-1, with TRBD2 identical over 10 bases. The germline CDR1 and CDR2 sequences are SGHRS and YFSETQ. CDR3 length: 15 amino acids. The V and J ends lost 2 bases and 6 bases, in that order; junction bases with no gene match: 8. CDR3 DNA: TGCGCCAGCAGCTTCGGTAGCGGGGGGCTGATCGAGCAGTACTTC. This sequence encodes CASSFGSGGLIEQYF. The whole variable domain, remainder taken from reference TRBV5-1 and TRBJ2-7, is KAGVTQTPRYLIKTRGQQVTLSCSPISGHRSVSWYQQTPGQGLQFLFEYFSETQRNKGNFPGRFSGRQFSNSRSEMNVSTLELGDSALYLCASSFGSGGLIEQYFGPGTRLTVT.

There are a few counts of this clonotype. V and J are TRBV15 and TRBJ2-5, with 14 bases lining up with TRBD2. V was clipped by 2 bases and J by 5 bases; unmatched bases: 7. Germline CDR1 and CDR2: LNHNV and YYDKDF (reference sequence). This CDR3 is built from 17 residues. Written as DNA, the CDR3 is TGTGCCACCAGCAGATCCGGGACTAGCGGGAGACGGGAGACCCAGTACTTC. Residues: CATSRSGTSGRRETQYF.

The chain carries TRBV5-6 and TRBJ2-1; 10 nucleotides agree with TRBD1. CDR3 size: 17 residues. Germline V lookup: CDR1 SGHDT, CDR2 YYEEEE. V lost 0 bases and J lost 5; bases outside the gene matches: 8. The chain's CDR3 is CASSLGGTGAGHNEQFF. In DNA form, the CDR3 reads TGTGCCAGCAGCTTGGGGGGGACAGGGGCAGGACACAATGAGCAGTTCTTC.

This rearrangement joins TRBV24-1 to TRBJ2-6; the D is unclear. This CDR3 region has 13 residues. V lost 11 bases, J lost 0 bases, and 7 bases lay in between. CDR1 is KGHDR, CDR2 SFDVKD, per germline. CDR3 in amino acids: CAIGLSGANVLTF. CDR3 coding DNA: TGTGCCATAGGGCTCTCTGGGGCCAACGTCCTGACTTTC.

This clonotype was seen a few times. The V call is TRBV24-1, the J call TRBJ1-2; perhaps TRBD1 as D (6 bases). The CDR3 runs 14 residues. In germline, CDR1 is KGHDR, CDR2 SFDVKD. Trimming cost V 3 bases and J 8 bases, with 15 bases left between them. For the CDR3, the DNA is TGTGCCACCAGTGATCGGACAGCCCTGGCGGGCTACACCTTC. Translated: CATSDRTALAGYTF.